One sample yielded the 25 T cell receptor beta chains listed below, sequenced in a study of blood T cells in healthy people across ages. The second PCR ran 7 to 11 cycles with a sample-barcoded 5' primer and J-beta primers. TCRdb reanalysed the 5' RACE reads using MiXCR and keeps one entry per CDR3 protein. The data contain around 1.5 million distinct CDR3 sequences, 59% of them singletons. The sample taken for sequencing was blood. The source of these receptors is a man between 18 and 29 years old in good health.

This clonotype turned up a few times. The chain uses TRBV11-2 and TRBJ2-1; 8 bases match TRBD2. The V and J ends lost 5 bases and 9 bases, in that order; junction bases with no gene match: 15. The CDR3 loop spans 16 amino acids. Germline values: CDR1 SGHAT, CDR2 FQNNGV. The CDR3: CASSPEVGLGLGEQFF. The CDR3 nucleotides read TGTGCCAGCAGCCCAGAGGTGGGACTAGGGTTGGGTGAGCAGTTCTTC.

This chain uses TRBV29-1 with TRBJ2-2; TRBD2 aligns across 7 bases. Germline CDR1 is SQVTM and CDR2 is ANQGSEA. The CDR3 length is 16 residues. V was pared by 0 bases and J by 3 bases, with 7 bases of the junction left unmatched. CDR3: CSVEDWGGSDTGELFF. CDR3 in DNA: TGCAGCGTTGAAGATTGGGGGGGGAGTGACACCGGGGAGCTGTTTTTT.

The chain combines TRBV7-9 with TRBJ2-7; D not certain. With 4 bases removed from V and 0 bases from J, the gap between germline ends came to 10 bases. CDR1 SEHNR and CDR2 FQNEAQ come from the germline V gene (reference sequence). CDR3 length: 14 amino acids. The CDR3 bases are TGTGCCAGCAGCTCCGTTCTGCGCTCCTACGAGCAGTACTTC. Protein: CASSSVLRSYEQYF.

For the CDR3, the DNA is TGTGCCAGCAGCCAGGCCGGGACAGGGAAGTACAATGAGCAGTTCTTC. As protein: CASSQAGTGKYNEQFF. The chain links TRBV4-2 to TRBJ2-1; 9 nucleotides match TRBD1. This CDR3 spans 16 amino acids. Germline CDR1 is LGHNA and CDR2 is YNFKEQ. J gave up 4 bases and V 3 bases, and 7 bases lay outside the gene matches.

This clonotype has a handful of counts. This chain connects TRBV4-1 to TRBJ2-7, with D tentatively TRBD1 (6 bases). Looked up from germline, CDR1 is MGHRA and CDR2 is YSYEKL. The CDR3 contains 15 residues. Trimming removed 2 bases at V and 1 base at J, with 12 bases between. This CDR3 reads CASSQIRDTSYEQYF. The CDR3 DNA reads TGCGCCAGCAGCCAAATCCGGGACACATCCTACGAGCAGTACTTC.

This clonotype showed up just a few times. The V and J genes are TRBV4-1 and TRBJ1-1, with 8 bases fitting TRBD1. Trimming took 2 bases from V and 8 from J; bases not matched to a gene: 7. Germline V lookup: CDR1 MGHRA, CDR2 YSYEKL. CDR3 size: 14 residues. CDR3 bases: TGCGCCAGCAGCCAATACCTCCGGGACAGGGAAGCTTTCTTT. Translating it yields CASSQYLRDREAFF.

This sequence joins TRBV4-2 and TRBJ2-7; D not certain. The CDR3 consists of 15 residues. The ends were cut back, 2 bases at V and 0 bases at J, with 11 bases in the middle. The germline CDR1 and CDR2 sequences are LGHNA and YNFKEQ. CDR3: CASSQLIGNSYEQYF. CDR3 DNA: TGTGCCAGCAGCCAACTGATCGGAAACTCCTACGAGCAGTACTTC.

This clonotype was detected a few times. The chain is built from TRBV4-2 and TRBJ2-3, with a tentative D call TRBD2 (5 bases). With 0 bases removed from V and 1 base from J, the gap between germline ends came to 14 bases. Looked up from germline, CDR1 is LGHNA and CDR2 is YNFKEQ. This CDR3 is 17 amino acids long. CDR3 DNA: TGTGCCAGCAGCCAAGATCCGGGGTACGGGGGCACAGATACGCAGTATTTT. This sequence encodes CASSQDPGYGGTDTQYF.

The gene calls are TRBV20-1 and TRBJ1-5; weak D call: TRBD1 (5 bases). The germline V gene encodes CDR1 DFQATT and CDR2 SNEGSKA (reference sequence). V gave up 2 bases and J gave up 5 bases, with 10 bases separating them. CDR3 length: 13 amino acids. CDR3 sequence: CSARYQGHQPQHF. In DNA, the CDR3 is TGCAGTGCTAGATACCAGGGCCATCAGCCCCAGCATTTT.

The chain uses TRBV7-6 and TRBJ2-4; D unclear. The end of the DNA fits TRBJ2-5 better, so the J call may be wrong. In germline, CDR1 is SGHVS, CDR2 FNYEAQ. There are 17 residues in the CDR3. Here the CDR3 reads CASSPDTYLRLQETQYF. The DNA of the CDR3 is TGTGCCAGCAGCCCCGATACGTACCTCCGCTTACAAGAGACCCAGTACTTC.

The gene calls are TRBV5-1 and TRBJ2-4; a possible D gene is TRBD2 (6 bases). Trimming took off 4 bases at V and 8 bases at J, with 10 bases between the two ends. The CDR3 length is 12 residues. The V gene's germline CDR1 is SGHRS and CDR2 YFSETQ. The CDR3 region has the DNA TGCGCCAGCAGCGGGGAGGAGTACATTCAGTACTTC. This codes for CASSGEEYIQYF.

The CDR3 region is CASSQTGGTNEQFF. The CDR3, as DNA: TGTGCCAGCAGCCAGACCGGGGGTACCAATGAGCAGTTCTTC. The chain is built from TRBV4-2 and TRBJ2-1, with a possible D match to TRBD2 (6 bases). The germline V gene has CDR1 LGHNA and CDR2 YNFKEQ. This CDR3 is 14 amino acids long. V lost 3 bases and J 6 bases, leaving 12 bases between the germline ends.

The chain is built from TRBV10-3 and TRBJ2-3; 9 bases map to TRBD2. The CDR3 length is 17 residues. The V and J ends lost 2 bases and 6 bases, in that order; junction bases with no gene match: 12. CDR1 and CDR2 (germline): ENHRY, SYGVKD. In DNA, the CDR3 is TGTGCCATCAGTGAGACAGGCGGGGGGGCGGAATCGGATACGCAGTATTTT. Translated: CAISETGGGAESDTQYF.

This clonotype turned up a few times. CDR3 DNA sequence: TGTGCCAGCAGCTTAGTTCACGGATCCTACGAGCAGTACTTC. Protein sequence: CASSLVHGSYEQYF. V gene TRBV7-2 combines with J gene TRBJ2-7, with D uncertain. Germline V gene data show CDR1 as SGHTA and CDR2 as FQGNSA. The length of the CDR3 is 14 residues. Trimming removed 1 base at V and 1 base at J, with 8 bases between.

This clonotype was observed a handful of times. The genes are TRBV12-3 or TRBV12-4 and TRBJ2-5; possible D gene TRBD2, 7 bases. V dropped 5 bases and J dropped 3 bases, with 13 bases sitting between them. This CDR3 is 14 amino acids long. The DNA for the CDR3 is TGTGCCAGCAGTGTCACAGGGACTAAAGAGACCCAGTACTTC. Translating it yields CASSVTGTKETQYF.

The chain joins TRBV10-3 to TRBJ2-5; D not resolved. The CDR3 runs 13 residues. Germline assignment: CDR1 ENHRY and CDR2 SYGVKD. V lost 3 bases to trimming and J lost 11 bases, with 16 bases between them. CDR3 residues: CAISDLGNNEQYF. The DNA for the CDR3 is TGTGCCATCAGTGATCTAGGGAACAATGAGCAGTACTTC.

The J gene is TRBJ2-7, the V gene TRBV6-6, with 7 bases that match TRBD2. The CDR3 has 15 residues. With V trimmed by 0 bases and J by 6 bases, 8 bases remained unmatched. Germline loops: CDR1 MNHNY, CDR2 SVGAGI (reference sequence). The CDR3 bases are TGTGCCAGCAGTTACTCGCTCGAGCGGGGAAGCGAGCAGTACTTC. Amino acid sequence: CASSYSLERGSEQYF.

This clonotype was counted ten times or more. The genes are TRBV4-1 and TRBJ2-1; unclear D gene. The length of the CDR3 is 15 residues. Trimming took off 4 bases at V and 8 bases at J, with 18 bases between the two ends. Germline V gives CDR1 MGHRA, CDR2 YSYEKL. DNA of the CDR3: TGCGCCAGCAGCCCGGTAGATAAGGGCCGGGATGAGCAGTTCTTC. As protein: CASSPVDKGRDEQFF.

This chain links TRBV4-2 with TRBJ2-7, with 9 bases aligning to TRBD2. CDR3 length equals 14 residues. The V segment lost 8 bases and the J segment 5 bases; nucleotides outside the gene matches: 10. The germline CDR1 and CDR2 sequences are LGHNA and YNFKEQ. CDR3 DNA: TGTGCCAGCGCCGTGAGCCTAGCGGGAAACGAGCAGTACTTC. It codes for CASAVSLAGNEQYF.

This clonotype occurred a few times. This sequence joins TRBV29-1 and TRBJ2-7; TRBD2 aligns across 12 bases. Germline V gene lookup returns CDR1 SQVTM and CDR2 ANQGSEA. This CDR3 contains 13 residues. Germline trimming cut 5 bases from V and 4 bases from J; bases unmatched to any gene: 3. Here the CDR3 DNA reads TGCAGCGTTTTCGGACTAGCGGGGTACGAGCAGTACTTC. Its protein is CSVFGLAGYEQYF.

The chain couples TRBV7-9 to TRBJ1-1; no reliable D call. V lost 3 bases and J lost 8, with 13 bases in between. The CDR3 is 13 residues long. The germline CDR1 and CDR2 sequences are SEHNR and FQNEAQ (reference sequence). The CDR3 DNA reads TGTGCCAGCAGCTTGATTAAGCACCTAGAAGCTTTCTTT. Translated: CASSLIKHLEAFF.

This clonotype showed up just a few times. This rearrangement joins TRBV12-3 or TRBV12-4 to TRBJ2-1; D is uncertain. CDR3 size: 16 residues. V was cut by 6 bases and J by 4 bases, with 19 bases left in between. In nucleotides, the CDR3 is TGTGCCAGCAGCCCCATTTATATGGGTGATTACAATGAGCAGTTCTTC. Translation gives CASSPIYMGDYNEQFF.

The V and J genes are TRBV6-5 and TRBJ2-7; the D is unclear. CDR1 is MNHEY, CDR2 SVGAGI, per germline. CDR3 size: 13 residues. The ends were cut back, 5 bases at V and 2 bases at J, with 10 bases in the middle. The CDR3 protein is CASSPPLTYEQYF. The CDR3 nucleotides read TGTGCCAGCAGTCCGCCCCTGACCTACGAGCAGTACTTC.

This chain connects TRBV3-1 to TRBJ2-7; TRBD2 might be the D (6 bases). The CDR3 has 14 residues. V gave up 4 bases and J gave up 4 bases, with 14 bases separating them. Germline V lookup: CDR1 LGHDT, CDR2 YNNKEL (reference sequence). The CDR3 spells CASSPRRERYEQYF. CDR3 bases: TGTGCCAGCAGCCCCCGGAGGGAGCGGTACGAGCAGTACTTC.

The rearrangement links TRBV7-8 to TRBJ2-3; 11 bases are shared with TRBD2. V gave up 1 base and J gave up 1 base; unmatched junction bases: 4. The CDR3 consists of 17 residues. Germline loops: CDR1 SGHVS, CDR2 FQNEAQ. CDR3 region: CASSLVILAGGTDTQYF. As DNA, the CDR3 is TGTGCCAGCAGCTTAGTTATACTAGCGGGAGGCACAGATACGCAGTATTTT.